Listed below are T cell receptor beta chains from one sample, sequenced in a study of blood T cell repertoires in COVID-19. Method: immunoSEQ multiplex PCR; TCRdb's copy keeps in-frame clones and lacks some. The sample has hundreds of thousands of clones, around 88% seen once. The sample consisted of peripheral blood. The origin of the receptors is a woman aged 50 to 60 with acute or convalescent COVID-19. Each CDR3 is given with its conserved first and last residue. D genes are given only for firm matches. Size is stated for part of the rows, as once, few or many counts, or as a class when the clone is expanded.

V gene,J gene,D gene,clone size,CDR3 DNA,CDR3 protein
TRBV19,TRBJ2-5,TRBD1,-,TGTGCCAGTAAAGTGGACAGGGGACAAGAGACCCAGTACTTC,CASKVDRGQETQYF
TRBV5-1,TRBJ2-3,-,-,TGCGCCAGCAGCTTGGCAGGTAGCACAGATACGCAGTATTTT,CASSLAGSTDTQYF
TRBV2,TRBJ2-2,TRBD1,-,TGTGCCAGGAGGGGGCAAGGGACCGGGGAGCTGTTTTTT,CARRGQGTGELFF
TRBV30,TRBJ1-2,-,-,TGTGCCTGGAGTGAACCGGGTCCGGTTGGCTACACCTTC,CAWSEPGPVGYTF
TRBV12-5,TRBJ2-1,TRBD1,-,TGTGCTAGTGGCTCTAGGGGGCCGTCCTACAATGAGCAGTTCTTC,CASGSRGPSYNEQFF
TRBV2,TRBJ2-5,TRBD2,-,TGTGCCAGCAGTGGGCTAGCGGGAGGGGAGACCCAGTACTTC,CASSGLAGGETQYF
TRBV27,TRBJ2-5,TRBD1,-,TGTGCCAGCCGTCATACAGGGGCCGGAGAGACCCAGTACTTC,CASRHTGAGETQYF
TRBV24-1,TRBJ2-3,-,-,TGTGCCACCAGTGATCCGGGTCGGTCAGCCCTCACAGATACGCAGTATTTT,CATSDPGRSALTDTQYF
TRBV11-2,TRBJ2-7,-,-,TGTGCCAGCACCGATAGGGGCTCCTACGAGCAGTACTTC,CASTDRGSYEQYF
TRBV10-2,TRBJ2-7,-,-,TGCGCCAGCAGTGCTCGTAATACCTACGAGCAGTACTTC,CASSARNTYEQYF
TRBV27,TRBJ2-3,TRBD2,-,TGTGCCAGCAGTTTTTCCCGACTAGCGGGACCCCATAATACGCAGTATTTT,CASSFSRLAGPHNTQYF
TRBV10-1,TRBJ2-7,TRBD1,once,TGCGCCAGCAGTGAGAATCCGGACAGGGTGCCCGAGCAGTACTTC,CASSENPDRVPEQYF
TRBV29-1,TRBJ1-2,TRBD1,-,TGCAGCGTTAAGTTGGGACAGGGGTATGGCTACACCTTC,CSVKLGQGYGYTF
TRBV3-1/TRBV3-2,TRBJ2-7,-,-,TGTGCCAGCAGCCACCGCGGGTTCGAGCAGTACTTC,CASSHRGFEQYF
TRBV30,TRBJ1-4,TRBD1,-,TGTGCCTGGACATCACCCCGGGACAGGGAAAAACTGTTTTTT,CAWTSPRDREKLFF
TRBV6-5,TRBJ1-6,TRBD1,-,TGTGCCAGCAGTTACGTGGCAGGGGGTAAGACGGCACCCCTCCACTTT,CASSYVAGGKTAPLHF
TRBV19,TRBJ1-1,-,-,TGTGCCAGTAGTATCCGCCGGGCAGGGGATGCAACTGAAGCTTTCTTT,CASSIRRAGDATEAFF
TRBV27,TRBJ2-3,-,-,TGTGCCAGCAGCAGGCGGGGCACAGATACGCAGTATTTT,CASSRRGTDTQYF
TRBV4-2,TRBJ2-2,TRBD2,few,TGTGCCAGCAGCCAAGACCCGGGAGGAACCGGGGAGCTGTTTTTT,CASSQDPGGTGELFF
TRBV30,TRBJ2-5,TRBD2,-,TGTGCCTGGAGTAGTCTACGGACTAGCGGGATCCAAGAGACCCAGTACTTC,CAWSSLRTSGIQETQYF
TRBV29-1,TRBJ2-1,TRBD2,-,TGCAGCGTTAAGTTGACTAGCGGGAGTATCGGTGAGCAGTTCTTC,CSVKLTSGSIGEQFF
TRBV5-1,TRBJ2-3,TRBD2,once,TGCGCCAGCAGCTTTGGCGGGAGAGGAGATACGCAGTATTTT,CASSFGGRGDTQYF
TRBV6-5,TRBJ2-7,TRBD2,-,TGTGCCAGCAGTTACGGCAGCGGGGGCTACGAGCAGTACTTC,CASSYGSGGYEQYF
TRBV3-1/TRBV3-2,TRBJ1-2,-,-,TGTGCCAGCAGCCAGCGGACAAGCTATGGCTACACCTTC,CASSQRTSYGYTF
TRBV6-2/TRBV6-3,TRBJ1-4,-,-,TGTGCCAGCAGTTACCACGTGGGGGGAATCTTGGAAAAACTGTTTTTT,CASSYHVGGILEKLFF
TRBV24-1,TRBJ1-1,-,-,TGTGCCACCACGGACAGCTCTTACACTGAAGCTTTCTTT,CATTDSSYTEAFF
TRBV19,TRBJ2-1,-,-,TGTGCCACCCAAGGGGGGGGCTACAATGAGCAGTTCTTC,CATQGGGYNEQFF
TRBV27,TRBJ1-6,-,few,TGTGCCAGCAGTCCAGACAGAGATTCACCCCTCCACTTT,CASSPDRDSPLHF
TRBV11-2,TRBJ1-3,-,once,TGTGCCAGCAGCTCGTGGACAAGTGGAAACACCATATATTTT,CASSSWTSGNTIYF
TRBV6-6,TRBJ2-7,TRBD1,-,TGTGCCAGCAGCCCTGGACAGGGCTACTCCTACGAGCAGTACTTC,CASSPGQGYSYEQYF
TRBV1,TRBJ2-5,-,few,TGCACCAGCAGCGCCGGGACACAAAAAACACAACAAGAGACCCAGTACTTC,CTSSAGTQKTQQETQYF
TRBV29-1,TRBJ2-7,TRBD1,-,TGCAGCGCCTTGACAGGGGCCTCCTACGAGCAGTACTTC,CSALTGASYEQYF
TRBV18,TRBJ2-1,-,-,TGTGCCAGCTCACCTGGGCTAGCGAGTGAGCAGTTCTTC,CASSPGLASEQFF
TRBV19,TRBJ2-5,TRBD1,-,TGTGCCAGTAGTATCCGCCCCCGGGACAGAGAAGAGACCCAGTACTTC,CASSIRPRDREETQYF
TRBV19,TRBJ2-7,TRBD1,-,TGTGCCAGTAGTATCTGGGGGACAGGGGGCTACGAGCAGTACTTC,CASSIWGTGGYEQYF
TRBV7-9,TRBJ2-2,-,-,TGTGCCAGCAGCTCCCAGTCCGTTCTGCTTGGGGAGCTGTTTTTT,CASSSQSVLLGELFF
TRBV4-1,TRBJ1-6,-,-,TGCGCCAGCAGCCTTGCGGACAGCCCTTTGAATTCACCCCTCCACTTT,CASSLADSPLNSPLHF
TRBV2,TRBJ2-7,-,-,TGTGCCAGCAGTGCGAGGGAGCTAGTCTACGAGCAGTACTTC,CASSARELVYEQYF
TRBV9,TRBJ2-3,-,-,TGTGCCAGCAGCGGCCCGGGAATACAAGTGGATACGCAGTATTTT,CASSGPGIQVDTQYF
TRBV18,TRBJ1-5,TRBD1,few,TGTGCCAGCTCACCTATATCGACAGGGGTAAAAAATCAGCCCCAGCATTTT,CASSPISTGVKNQPQHF
TRBV5-1,TRBJ2-7,TRBD1,-,TGCGCCAGCAGCTCTACCACAGGGGCCGGAACCTACGAGCAGTACTTC,CASSSTTGAGTYEQYF
TRBV5-1,TRBJ1-1,-,-,TGCGCCAGCAGCCTTCGACAGGAACCGAACACTGAAGCTTTCTTT,CASSLRQEPNTEAFF
TRBV5-1,TRBJ2-1,-,few,TGCGCCAGCAGGCCGTCGGGTAGTCTTACCTACAATGAGCAGTTCTTC,CASRPSGSLTYNEQFF
TRBV4-2,TRBJ1-1,-,few,TGTGCCAGCAGCCCATCCATCAGGAACACTGAAGCTTTCTTT,CASSPSIRNTEAFF